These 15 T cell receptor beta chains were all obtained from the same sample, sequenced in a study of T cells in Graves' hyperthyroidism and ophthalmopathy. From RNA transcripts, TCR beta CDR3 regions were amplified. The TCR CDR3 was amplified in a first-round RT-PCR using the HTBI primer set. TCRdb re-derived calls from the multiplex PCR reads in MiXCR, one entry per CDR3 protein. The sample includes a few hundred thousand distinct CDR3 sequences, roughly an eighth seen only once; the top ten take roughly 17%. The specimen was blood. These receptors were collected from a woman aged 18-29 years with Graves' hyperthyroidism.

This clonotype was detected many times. This chain's CDR3 is CASSLDGTPARGYTF. The CDR3 DNA reads TGTGCCAGCAGTTTAGACGGGACACCCGCCCGGGGCTACACCTTC. The V gene is TRBV12-3 or TRBV12-4, the J gene TRBJ1-2, with D possibly being TRBD1 (6 bases). CDR3 length: 15 amino acids. V dropped 1 base and J dropped 8 bases, with 17 bases sitting between them.

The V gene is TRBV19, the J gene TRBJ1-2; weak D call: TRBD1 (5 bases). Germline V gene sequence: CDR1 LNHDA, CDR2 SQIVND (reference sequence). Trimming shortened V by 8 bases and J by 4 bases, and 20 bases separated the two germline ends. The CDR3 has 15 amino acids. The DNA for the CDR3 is TGTGCCAGTGAAGCTTTAAAGGGGATGACCTATGGCTACACCTTC. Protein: CASEALKGMTYGYTF.

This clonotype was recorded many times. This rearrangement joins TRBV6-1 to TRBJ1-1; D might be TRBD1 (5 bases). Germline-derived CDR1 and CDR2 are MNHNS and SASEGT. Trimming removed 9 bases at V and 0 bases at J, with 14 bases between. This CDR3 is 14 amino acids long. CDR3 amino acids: CASGDANMNTEAFF. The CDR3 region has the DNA TGTGCCAGTGGGGACGCCAACATGAACACTGAAGCTTTCTTT.

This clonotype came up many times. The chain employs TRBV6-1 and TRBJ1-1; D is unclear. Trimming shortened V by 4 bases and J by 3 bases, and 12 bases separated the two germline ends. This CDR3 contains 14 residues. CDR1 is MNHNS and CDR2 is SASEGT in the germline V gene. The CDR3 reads CASSGSGIYTEAFF. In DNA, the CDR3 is TGTGCCAGCAGTGGATCCGGGATCTACACTGAAGCTTTCTTT.

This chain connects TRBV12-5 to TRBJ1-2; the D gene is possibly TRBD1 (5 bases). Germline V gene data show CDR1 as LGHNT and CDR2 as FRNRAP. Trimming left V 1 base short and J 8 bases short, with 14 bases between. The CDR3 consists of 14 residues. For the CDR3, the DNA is TGTGCTAGTGGTTTGGCCGACAGCACAAGGGGCTACACCTTC. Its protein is CASGLADSTRGYTF.

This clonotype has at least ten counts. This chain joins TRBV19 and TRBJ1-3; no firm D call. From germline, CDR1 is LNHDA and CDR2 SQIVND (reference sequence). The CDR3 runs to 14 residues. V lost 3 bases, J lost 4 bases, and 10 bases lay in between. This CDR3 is CASSIHETGNTIYF. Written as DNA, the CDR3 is TGTGCCAGTAGTATTCACGAAACGGGAAACACCATATATTTT.

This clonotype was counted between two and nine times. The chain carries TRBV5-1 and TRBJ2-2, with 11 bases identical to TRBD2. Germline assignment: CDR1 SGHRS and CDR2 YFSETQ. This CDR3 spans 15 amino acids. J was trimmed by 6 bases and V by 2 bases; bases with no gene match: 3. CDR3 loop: CASSFGLAGSGELFF. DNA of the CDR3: TGCGCCAGCAGCTTCGGACTAGCGGGTTCCGGGGAGCTGTTTTTT.

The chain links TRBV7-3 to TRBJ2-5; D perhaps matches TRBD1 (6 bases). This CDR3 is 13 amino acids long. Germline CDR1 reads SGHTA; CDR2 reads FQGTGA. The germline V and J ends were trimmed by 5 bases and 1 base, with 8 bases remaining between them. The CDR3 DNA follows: TGTGCCAGCAGCAGGGGGAGCCAAGAGACCCAGTACTTC. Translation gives CASSRGSQETQYF.

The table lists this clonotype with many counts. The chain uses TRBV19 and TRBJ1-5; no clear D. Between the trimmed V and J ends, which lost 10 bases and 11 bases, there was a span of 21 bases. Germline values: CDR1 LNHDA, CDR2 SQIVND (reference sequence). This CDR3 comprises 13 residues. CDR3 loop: CATKWAASGAQHF. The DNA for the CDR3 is TGTGCCACGAAGTGGGCAGCAAGTGGGGCCCAGCATTTT.

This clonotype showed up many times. The chain's CDR3 is CASTSTPGYTLGEQYF. The CDR3 DNA reads TGTGCCAGCACCAGTACGCCCGGGTACACCCTTGGGGAGCAGTACTTC. The J gene is TRBJ2-7, the V gene TRBV27, with unresolved D. With 7 bases removed from V and 7 bases from J, the gap between germline ends came to 26 bases. Per the germline V gene, CDR1 is MNHEY and CDR2 is SMNVEV (reference sequence). The CDR3 has 16 residues.

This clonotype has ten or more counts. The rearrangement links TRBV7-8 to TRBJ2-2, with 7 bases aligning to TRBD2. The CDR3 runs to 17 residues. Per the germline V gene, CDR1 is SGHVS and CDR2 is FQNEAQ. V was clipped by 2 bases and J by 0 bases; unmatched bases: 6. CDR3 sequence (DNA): TGTGCCAGCAGCTTATTCTGGGAGGGGACGAACACCGGGGAGCTGTTTTTT. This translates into CASSLFWEGTNTGELFF.

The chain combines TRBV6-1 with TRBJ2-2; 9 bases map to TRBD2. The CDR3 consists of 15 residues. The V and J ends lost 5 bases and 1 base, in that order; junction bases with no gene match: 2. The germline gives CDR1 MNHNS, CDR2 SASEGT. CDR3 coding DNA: TGTGCCAGCAGTCGAGCGGGAGGGAACACCGGGGAGCTGTTTTTT. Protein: CASSRAGGNTGELFF.

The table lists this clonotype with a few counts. The DNA for the CDR3 is TGTGCCTGGAGTGGGGGGGTAAGGCAGCCCCAGCATTTT. Translating it yields CAWSGGVRQPQHF. The chain uses TRBV30 and TRBJ1-5; maybe TRBD1 (5 bases). The CDR3 contains 13 residues. Trimming shortened V by 1 base and J by 7 bases, and 11 bases separated the two germline ends. The germline V gene has CDR1 GTSNPN and CDR2 SVGIG (reference sequence). The entire variable domain, with the rest obtained from reference TRBV30 and TRBJ1-5, is as follows: SQTIHQWPATLVQPVGSPLSLECTVEGTSNPNLYWYRQAAGRGLQLLFYSVGIGQISSEVPQNLSASRPQDRQFILSSKKLLLSDSGFYLCAWSGGVRQPQHFGDGTRLSIL.

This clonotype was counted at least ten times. CDR3 in amino acids: CASSLNLGRDTEAFF. CDR3 in DNA: TGCGCCAGCAGCTTGAATCTGGGGAGGGACACTGAAGCTTTCTTT. V is TRBV5-1 and J is TRBJ1-1; unclear D gene. V was shortened by 1 base and J by 3 bases, with 13 bases between the two germline ends. The length of the CDR3 is 15 residues. Germline CDR1 reads SGHRS; CDR2 reads YFSETQ.

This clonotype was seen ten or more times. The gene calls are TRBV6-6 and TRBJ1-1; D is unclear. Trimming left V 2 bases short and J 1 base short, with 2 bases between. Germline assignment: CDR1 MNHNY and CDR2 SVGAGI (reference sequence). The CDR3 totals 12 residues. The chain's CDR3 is CASSYQNTEAFF. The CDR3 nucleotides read TGTGCCAGCAGTTACCAGAACACTGAAGCTTTCTTT.